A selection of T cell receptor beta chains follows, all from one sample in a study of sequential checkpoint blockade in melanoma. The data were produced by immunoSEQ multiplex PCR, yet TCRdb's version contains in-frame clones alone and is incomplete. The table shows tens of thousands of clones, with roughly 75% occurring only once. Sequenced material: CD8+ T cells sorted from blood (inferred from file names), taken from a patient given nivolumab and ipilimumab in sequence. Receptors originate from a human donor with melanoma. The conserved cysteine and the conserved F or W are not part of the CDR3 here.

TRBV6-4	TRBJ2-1	ASQRETGGNNEQF
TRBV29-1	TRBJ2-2	SADSGTGELF
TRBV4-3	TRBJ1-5	ASSQVRGTNQPQH
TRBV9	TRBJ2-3	ASSVGESTQY
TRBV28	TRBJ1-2	ASSLLGQSTNYGYT
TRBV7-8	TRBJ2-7	ASSSLSSYEQY
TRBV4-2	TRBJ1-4	ASSQDHLRREKLF
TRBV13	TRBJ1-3	ASSFGGMDTIY
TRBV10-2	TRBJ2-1	ASSAGLANEQF
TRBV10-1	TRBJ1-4	ASRDGQTRTVTNEKLF
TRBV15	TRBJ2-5	ATKPGTQETQY